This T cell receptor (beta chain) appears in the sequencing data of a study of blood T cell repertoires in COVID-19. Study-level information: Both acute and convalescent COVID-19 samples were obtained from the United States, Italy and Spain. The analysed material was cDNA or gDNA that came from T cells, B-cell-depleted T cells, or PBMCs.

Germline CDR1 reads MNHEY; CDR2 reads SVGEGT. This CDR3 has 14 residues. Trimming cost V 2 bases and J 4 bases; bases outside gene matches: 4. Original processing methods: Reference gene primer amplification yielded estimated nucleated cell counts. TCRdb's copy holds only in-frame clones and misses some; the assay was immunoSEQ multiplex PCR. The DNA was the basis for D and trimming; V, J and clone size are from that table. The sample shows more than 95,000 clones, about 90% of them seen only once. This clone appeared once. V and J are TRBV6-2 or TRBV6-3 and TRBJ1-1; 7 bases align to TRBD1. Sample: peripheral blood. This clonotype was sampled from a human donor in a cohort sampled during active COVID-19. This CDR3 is CASSYHQGGTEAFF. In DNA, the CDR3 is TGTGCCAGCAGTTACCATCAGGGGGGCACTGAAGCTTTCTTT.